This entry is about one T cell receptor (beta chain). Antigen unknown. The naive CD8 subset, CD45RO-negative cells positively selected for CCR7, excluded terminally differentiated effector memory CD45RA+ cells. The donors were all Caucasian adults (living in Nashville, Tennessee). This entry belongs to a study of shared clonotypes between healthy human individuals. Broader study findings: Richness estimates generally favored naive over memory subsets. Non-shared clonotypes had lower generation probabilities than those shared by all four donors.

Original handling: Junction-only immunoSEQ sequences carried no quality scores, so filtering differed. Sequencing was performed with immunoSEQ multiplex PCR; in TCRdb, only in-frame clones are kept and a portion is missing. D and trimming come from the DNA, and the V and J calls and clone size come from that table. The data hold roughly 570,000 clones, with 98% observed a single time. This TCR was sampled from a man between 25 and 39 years old in good health. Input material: naive CD8+ T cells sorted from blood.

The DNA for the CDR3 is TGCGCCAGCAGCTTGTCCGGGGGTAGCACAGATACGCAGTATTTT. Its protein is CASSLSGGSTDTQYF. The rearrangement links TRBV5-1 to TRBJ2-3; D may be TRBD2 (6 bases). CDR1 is SGHRS and CDR2 is YFSETQ in the germline V gene. The ends were cut back, 1 base at V and 0 bases at J, with 9 bases in the middle. This CDR3 is 15 amino acids long.